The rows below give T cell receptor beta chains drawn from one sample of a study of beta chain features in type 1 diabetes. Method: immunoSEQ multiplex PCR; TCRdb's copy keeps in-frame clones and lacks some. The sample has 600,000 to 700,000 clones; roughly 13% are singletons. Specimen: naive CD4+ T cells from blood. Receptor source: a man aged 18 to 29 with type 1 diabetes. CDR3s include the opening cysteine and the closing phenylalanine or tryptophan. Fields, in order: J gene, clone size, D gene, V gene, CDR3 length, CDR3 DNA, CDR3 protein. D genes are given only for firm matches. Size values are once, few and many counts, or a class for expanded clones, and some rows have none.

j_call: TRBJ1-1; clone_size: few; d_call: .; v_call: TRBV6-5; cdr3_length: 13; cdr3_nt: TGTGCCAGCCGACTCTTGGATACGGCTGAAGCTTTCTTT; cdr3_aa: CASRLLDTAEAFF
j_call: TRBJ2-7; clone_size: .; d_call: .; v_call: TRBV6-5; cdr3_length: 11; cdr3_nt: TGTGCCAGCATCGAAGGGGACGAGCAGTACTTC; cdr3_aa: CASIEGDEQYF
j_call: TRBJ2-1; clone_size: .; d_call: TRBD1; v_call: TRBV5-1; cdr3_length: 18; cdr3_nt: TGCGCCAGCAGCCAGCTCGTAAGCGGACAGGGGGCTCCCAATGAGCAGTTCTTC; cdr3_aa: CASSQLVSGQGAPNEQFF
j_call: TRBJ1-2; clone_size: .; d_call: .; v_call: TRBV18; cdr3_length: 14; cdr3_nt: TGTGCCAGCTCACCACCGGGTGGGTTAGGCGGCTACACCTTC; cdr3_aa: CASSPPGGLGGYTF
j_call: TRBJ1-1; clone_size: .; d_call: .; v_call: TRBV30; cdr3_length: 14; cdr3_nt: TGTGCCTGGAGTGGCCCGAGCATGAACACTGAAGCTTTCTTT; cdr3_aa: CAWSGPSMNTEAFF
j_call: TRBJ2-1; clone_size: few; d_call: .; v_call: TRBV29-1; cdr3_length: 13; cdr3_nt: TGCAGCGTTGGGTATGGAAACTACAATGAGCAGTTCTTC; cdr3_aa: CSVGYGNYNEQFF
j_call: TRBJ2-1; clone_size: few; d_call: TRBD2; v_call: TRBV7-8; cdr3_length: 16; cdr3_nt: TGTGCCAGCAGCTTAAGCGGGGGAGCCCTCTACAATGAGCAGTTCTTC; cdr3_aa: CASSLSGGALYNEQFF
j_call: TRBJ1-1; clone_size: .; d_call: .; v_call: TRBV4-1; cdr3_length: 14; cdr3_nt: TGCGCCAGCAGCCAAACCGTTCACCGGGCTGAAGCTTTCTTT; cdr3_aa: CASSQTVHRAEAFF
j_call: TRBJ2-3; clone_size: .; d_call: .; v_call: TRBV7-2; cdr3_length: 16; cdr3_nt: TGTGCCAGCAGCATCGGCGGCTGGTCCCCCACAGATACGCAGTATTTT; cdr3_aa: CASSIGGWSPTDTQYF
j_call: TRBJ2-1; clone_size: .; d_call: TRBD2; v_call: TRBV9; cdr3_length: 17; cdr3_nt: TGTGCCAGCAGCGTAGGAACTAGCGGGGGGGCCTGGAATGAGCAGTTCTTC; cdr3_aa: CASSVGTSGGAWNEQFF
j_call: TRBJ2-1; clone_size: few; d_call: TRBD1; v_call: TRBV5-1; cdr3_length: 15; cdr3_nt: TGCGCCAGCAGCTTGGTGCAGGGGGCATCGGGTGAGCAGTTCTTC; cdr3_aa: CASSLVQGASGEQFF
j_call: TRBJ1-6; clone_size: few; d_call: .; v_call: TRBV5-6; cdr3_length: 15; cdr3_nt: TGTGCCAGCAGCATGCAGGGGCACAATAATTCACCCCTCCACTTT; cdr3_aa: CASSMQGHNNSPLHF
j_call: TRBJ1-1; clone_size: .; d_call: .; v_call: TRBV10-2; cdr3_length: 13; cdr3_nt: TGCGCCAGCAGTGGCCGGCAGAACACTGAAGCTTTCTTT; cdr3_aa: CASSGRQNTEAFF
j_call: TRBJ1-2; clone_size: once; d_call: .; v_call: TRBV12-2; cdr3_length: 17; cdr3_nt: TGTGCAAGTCGCTTGGACGGAGCCGGGGACATCCACTATGGCTACACCTTC; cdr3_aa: CASRLDGAGDIHYGYTF
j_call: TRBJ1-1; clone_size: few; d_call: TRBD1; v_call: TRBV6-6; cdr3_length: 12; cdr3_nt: TGTGCCAGCAGTCCACAGGGGACTGAAGCTTTCTTT; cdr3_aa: CASSPQGTEAFF
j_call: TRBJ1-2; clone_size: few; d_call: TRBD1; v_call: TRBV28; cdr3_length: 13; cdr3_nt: TGTGCCAGCAGCCGTGACGGGACAGGTGGCTACACCTTC; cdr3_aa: CASSRDGTGGYTF
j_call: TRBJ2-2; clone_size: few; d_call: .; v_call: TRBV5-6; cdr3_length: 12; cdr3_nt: TGTGCCAGCAGCTTCGGAGCCCGGGAGCTGTTTTTT; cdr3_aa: CASSFGARELFF
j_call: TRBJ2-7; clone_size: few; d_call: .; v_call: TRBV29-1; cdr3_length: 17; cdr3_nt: TGCAGCGTTGATCCCCCCTCCGGGACAAAAAGCTCCTACGAGCAGTACTTC; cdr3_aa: CSVDPPSGTKSSYEQYF
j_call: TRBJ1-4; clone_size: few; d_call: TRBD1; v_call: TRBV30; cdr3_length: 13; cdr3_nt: TGTGCCTGGAGTATACAGGGGAATGAAAAACTGTTTTTT; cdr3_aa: CAWSIQGNEKLFF
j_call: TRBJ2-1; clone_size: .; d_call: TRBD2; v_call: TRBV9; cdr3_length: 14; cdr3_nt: TGTGCCAGCAGCGTACAGGGAGGGGTTTCGGAGCAGTTCTTC; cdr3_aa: CASSVQGGVSEQFF
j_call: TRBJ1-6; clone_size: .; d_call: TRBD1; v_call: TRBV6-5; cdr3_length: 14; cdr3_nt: TGTGCCAGCAGTCGCGACAGGGATCGTTCACCCCTCCACTTT; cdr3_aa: CASSRDRDRSPLHF
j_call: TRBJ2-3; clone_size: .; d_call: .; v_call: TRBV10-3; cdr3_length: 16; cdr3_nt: TGTGCCATCAGTGAGCCCACAGGTCCCAGCACAGATACGCAGTATTTT; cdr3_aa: CAISEPTGPSTDTQYF
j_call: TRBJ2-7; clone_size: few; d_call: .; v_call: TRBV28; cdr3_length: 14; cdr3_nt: TGTGCCAGCAGGACAGGAGAATTTTCCTACGAGCAGTACTTC; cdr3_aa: CASRTGEFSYEQYF
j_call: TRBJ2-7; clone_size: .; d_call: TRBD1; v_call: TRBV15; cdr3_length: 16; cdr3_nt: TGTGCCACCAGCAGGGGAGGGACAGGGGTTCCCTACGAGCAGTACTTC; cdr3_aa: CATSRGGTGVPYEQYF
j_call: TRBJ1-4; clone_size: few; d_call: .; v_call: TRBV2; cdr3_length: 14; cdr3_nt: TGTGCCAGCAGTTTTAAATCAACTAATGAAAAACTGTTTTTT; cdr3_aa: CASSFKSTNEKLFF
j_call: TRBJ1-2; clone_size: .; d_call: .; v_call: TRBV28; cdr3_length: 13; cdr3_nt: TGTGCCAGCAGTCTAGGACAGAACTATGGCTACACCTTC; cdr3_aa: CASSLGQNYGYTF
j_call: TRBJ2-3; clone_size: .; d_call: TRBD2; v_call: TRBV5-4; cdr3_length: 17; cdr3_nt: TGTGCCAGCAGCTTGACTAGCGGGGGGGCCGGCACAGATACGCAGTATTTT; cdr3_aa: CASSLTSGGAGTDTQYF
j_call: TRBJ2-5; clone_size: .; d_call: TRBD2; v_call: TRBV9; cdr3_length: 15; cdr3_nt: TGTGCCAGCAGCTCGCAGACTAGCTCGTCCGAGACCCAGTACTTC; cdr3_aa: CASSSQTSSSETQYF
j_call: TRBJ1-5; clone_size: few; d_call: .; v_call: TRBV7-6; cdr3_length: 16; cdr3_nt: TGTGCCAGCAGCTTAGGTCAGTCAGGGTTAGATCAGCCCCAGCATTTT; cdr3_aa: CASSLGQSGLDQPQHF
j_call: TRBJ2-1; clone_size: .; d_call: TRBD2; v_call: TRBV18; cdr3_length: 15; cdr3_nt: TGTGCCAGCTCACCAGGAGAGGTTCGGGGGGGTGAGCAGTTCTTC; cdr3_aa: CASSPGEVRGGEQFF
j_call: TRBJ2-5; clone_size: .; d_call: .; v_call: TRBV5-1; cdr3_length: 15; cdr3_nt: TGCGCCAGCAGACCTTCAGGAGACCCGAAAGAGACCCAGTACTTC; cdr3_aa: CASRPSGDPKETQYF
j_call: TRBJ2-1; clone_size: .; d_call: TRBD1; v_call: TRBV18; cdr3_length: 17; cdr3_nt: TGTGCCAGCTCACCCCCTACCGGGACAGGGTCCTACAATGAGCAGTTCTTC; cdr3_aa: CASSPPTGTGSYNEQFF
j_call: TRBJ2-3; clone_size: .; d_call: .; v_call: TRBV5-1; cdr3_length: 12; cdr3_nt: TGCGCCAGCAGCTTGGGGGTAGATACGCAGTATTTT; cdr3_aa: CASSLGVDTQYF
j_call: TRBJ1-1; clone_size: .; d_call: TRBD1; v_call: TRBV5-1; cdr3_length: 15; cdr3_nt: TGCGCCAGCAGCCCCCGGGACAGGGTGGACACTGAAGCTTTCTTT; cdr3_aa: CASSPRDRVDTEAFF
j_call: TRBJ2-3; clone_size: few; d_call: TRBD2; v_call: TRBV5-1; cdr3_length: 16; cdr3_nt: TGCGCCAGCAGCTTGGTAGCGGGGGGTTCGACAGATACGCAGTATTTT; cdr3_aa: CASSLVAGGSTDTQYF
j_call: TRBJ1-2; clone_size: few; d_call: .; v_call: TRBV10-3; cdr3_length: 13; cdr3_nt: TGTGCCATCAGTGCGACAGCTATCTATGGCTACACCTTC; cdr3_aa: CAISATAIYGYTF
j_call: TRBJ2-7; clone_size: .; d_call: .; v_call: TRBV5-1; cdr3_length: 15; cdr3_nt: TGCGCCAGCAGCTCCCGGGGGGCGAGAGACTACGAGCAGTACTTC; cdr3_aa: CASSSRGARDYEQYF
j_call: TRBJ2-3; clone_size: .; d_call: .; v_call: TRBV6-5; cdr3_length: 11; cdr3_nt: TGTGCCAGCAGTTATTCGGATACGCAGTATTTT; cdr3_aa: CASSYSDTQYF
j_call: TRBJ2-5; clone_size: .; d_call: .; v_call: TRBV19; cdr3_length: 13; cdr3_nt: TGTGCCAGTAGTATTTCTCGGTTCGAGACCCAGTACTTC; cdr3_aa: CASSISRFETQYF
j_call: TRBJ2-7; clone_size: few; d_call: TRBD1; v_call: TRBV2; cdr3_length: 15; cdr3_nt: TGTGCCAGCAGTGCGGGACAGGGGTATCCCTACGAGCAGTACTTC; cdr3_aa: CASSAGQGYPYEQYF
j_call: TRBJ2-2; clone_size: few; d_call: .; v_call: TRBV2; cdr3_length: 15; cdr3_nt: TGTGCCAGCCGCGGGGAGATATTGAACACCGGGGAGCTGTTTTTT; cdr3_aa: CASRGEILNTGELFF
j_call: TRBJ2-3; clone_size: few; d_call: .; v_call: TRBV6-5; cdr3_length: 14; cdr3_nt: TGTGCCAGCATCCTAACGCACGGGACAGATACGCAGTATTTT; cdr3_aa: CASILTHGTDTQYF
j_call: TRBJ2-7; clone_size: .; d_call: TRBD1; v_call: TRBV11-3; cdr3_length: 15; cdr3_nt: TGTGCCAGCAGCTTTGGACAGGGCAGCTCCTACGAGCAGTACTTC; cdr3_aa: CASSFGQGSSYEQYF
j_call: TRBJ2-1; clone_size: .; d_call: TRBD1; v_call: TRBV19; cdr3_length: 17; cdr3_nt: TGTGCCAGTAGTATAGCGAGTGGGACAGGGAGATACAATGAGCAGTTCTTC; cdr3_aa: CASSIASGTGRYNEQFF
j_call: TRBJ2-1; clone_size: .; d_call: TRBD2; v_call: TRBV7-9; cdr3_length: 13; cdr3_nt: TGTGCCAGCAGCTTACGGACTAGCCATGAGCAGTTCTTC; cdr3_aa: CASSLRTSHEQFF
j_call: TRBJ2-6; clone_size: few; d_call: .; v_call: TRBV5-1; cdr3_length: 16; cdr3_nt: TGCGCCAGCAGCTTGTATAGCGACTCTGGGGCCAACGTCCTGACTTTC; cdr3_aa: CASSLYSDSGANVLTF
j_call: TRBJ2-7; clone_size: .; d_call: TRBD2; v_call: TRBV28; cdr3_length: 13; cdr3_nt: TGTGCCGTGGCTAGGCGGGGGGGCTACGAGCAGTACTTC; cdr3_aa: CAVARRGGYEQYF
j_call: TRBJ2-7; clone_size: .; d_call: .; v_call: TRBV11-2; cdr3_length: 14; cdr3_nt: TGTGCCAGCAGCTTAGACACAGGTCCCTACGAGCAGTACTTC; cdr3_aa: CASSLDTGPYEQYF
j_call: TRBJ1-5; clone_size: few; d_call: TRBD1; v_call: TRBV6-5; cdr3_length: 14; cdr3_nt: TGTGCCAGCAGTCCCCTGGGAGGGGGCCAGCCCCAGCATTTT; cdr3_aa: CASSPLGGGQPQHF
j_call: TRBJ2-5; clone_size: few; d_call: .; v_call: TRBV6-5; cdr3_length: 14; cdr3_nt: TGTGCCAGCAGTACCAGGGCGGCTTCATGGACCCAGTACTTC; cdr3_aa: CASSTRAASWTQYF
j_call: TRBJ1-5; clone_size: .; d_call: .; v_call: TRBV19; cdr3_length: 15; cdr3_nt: TGTGCCAGTAGTATAATCAGGGAAGGCAATCAGCCCCAGCATTTT; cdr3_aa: CASSIIREGNQPQHF
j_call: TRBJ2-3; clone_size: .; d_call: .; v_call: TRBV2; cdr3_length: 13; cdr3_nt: TGTGCCAGCAGTGAAAGTGTGACCTACGAGCAGTATTTT; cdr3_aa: CASSESVTYEQYF
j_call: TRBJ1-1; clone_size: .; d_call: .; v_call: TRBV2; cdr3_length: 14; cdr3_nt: TGTGCCAGCATTGGGGGGGGCGCGGGCACTGAAGCTTTCTTT; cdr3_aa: CASIGGGAGTEAFF
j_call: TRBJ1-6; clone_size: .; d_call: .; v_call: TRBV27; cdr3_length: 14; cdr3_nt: TGTGCCAGCAGTTCCCACAGGGTTAATTCACCCCTCCACTTT; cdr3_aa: CASSSHRVNSPLHF
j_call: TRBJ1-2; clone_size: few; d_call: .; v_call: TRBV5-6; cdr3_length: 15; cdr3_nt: TGTGCCAGCAGCTTGGGAGAAGAGGGGAACTATGGCTACACCTTC; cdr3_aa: CASSLGEEGNYGYTF
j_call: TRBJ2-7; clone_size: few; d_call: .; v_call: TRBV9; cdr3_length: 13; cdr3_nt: TGTGCCAGCAGCGTAGTACAGGGCAGCGAGCAGTACTTC; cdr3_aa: CASSVVQGSEQYF
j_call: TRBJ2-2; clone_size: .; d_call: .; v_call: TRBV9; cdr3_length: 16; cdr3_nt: TGTGCCAGCAGCCCGACCGGGACGGTTAACACCGGGGAGCTGTTTTTT; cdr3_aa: CASSPTGTVNTGELFF
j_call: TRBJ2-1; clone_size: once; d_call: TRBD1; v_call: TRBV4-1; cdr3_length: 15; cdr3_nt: TGCGCCAGCAGCCAACCGGGACAGGGAAGGAATGAGCAGTTCTTC; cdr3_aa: CASSQPGQGRNEQFF
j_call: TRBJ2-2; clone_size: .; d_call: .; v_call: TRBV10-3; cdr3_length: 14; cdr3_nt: TGTGCCATCGAGGAGGGAACAGAAGGAGGGGAGCTGGTTTTT; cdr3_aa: CAIEEGTEGGELVF